These 5 T cell receptor beta chains originate from one sample sequenced in a study of shared clonotypes between healthy human individuals. The protocol was immunoSEQ multiplex PCR, while the TCRdb copy is restricted to in-frame clones and leaves out a portion. The profile shows about 490,000 clones, about three quarters of them singletons. Sequencing was done on a sample of PBMCs. Source of these receptors: a woman aged 40 to 49 in good health. Some clones in this sample may be carry-over from other donors' samples.

This sequence joins TRBV27 and TRBJ2-7; TRBD2 agrees at 11 bases. J gave up 4 bases and V 7 bases, and 9 bases lay outside the gene matches. Germline V gene sequence: CDR1 MNHEY, CDR2 SMNVEV (reference sequence). This CDR3 is 15 amino acids long. DNA of the CDR3: TGTGCCAGCACACCGAGAGGGACTAGCGGTTACGAGCAGTACTTC. Translating it yields CASTPRGTSGYEQYF.

Ten or more counts support this clone. The chain combines TRBV6-1 with TRBJ1-1; no firm D call. V gave up 7 bases and J gave up 0 bases, with 12 bases separating them. Germline-derived CDR1 and CDR2 are MNHNS and SASEGT. The CDR3 is 14 amino acids. CDR3 residues: CASTLEPLNTEAFF. The CDR3 DNA sequence: TGTGCCAGCACCCTGGAACCTCTGAACACTGAAGCTTTCTTT.

This clone appeared once. V is TRBV11-3 and J is TRBJ2-1; TRBD1 agrees at 10 bases. The CDR3 runs 14 residues. Germline trimming cut 1 base from V and 9 bases from J; bases unmatched to any gene: 3. From germline, CDR1 is SGHNT and CDR2 YENEEA. The CDR3 coding sequence is TGTGCCAGCAGCTTAGTGACAGGGGGCGGTGAGCAGTTCTTC. The encoded protein is CASSLVTGGGEQFF.

This sequence joins TRBV9 and TRBJ2-5, with unresolved D. Germline V gives CDR1 SGDLS, CDR2 YYNGEE. The CDR3 runs 15 residues. The V end lost 4 bases, the J end lost 2 bases, and 15 bases lay between the germline ends. The CDR3 DNA follows: TGTGCCAGCAGCTTCTCCGGTGGGCGACAAGAGACCCAGTACTTC. Its translation is CASSFSGGRQETQYF.

This clone was detected a few times. This sequence joins TRBV5-6 and TRBJ2-5; TRBD2 matches at 8 bases. Germline CDR1 is SGHDT and CDR2 is YYEEEE. Trimming cost V 2 bases and J 1 base; bases outside gene matches: 4. The CDR3 sequence is 15 residues long. The CDR3 sequence: CASSFLTSGQETQYF. The CDR3 DNA reads as TGTGCCAGCAGCTTCCTCACTAGCGGCCAAGAGACCCAGTACTTC.